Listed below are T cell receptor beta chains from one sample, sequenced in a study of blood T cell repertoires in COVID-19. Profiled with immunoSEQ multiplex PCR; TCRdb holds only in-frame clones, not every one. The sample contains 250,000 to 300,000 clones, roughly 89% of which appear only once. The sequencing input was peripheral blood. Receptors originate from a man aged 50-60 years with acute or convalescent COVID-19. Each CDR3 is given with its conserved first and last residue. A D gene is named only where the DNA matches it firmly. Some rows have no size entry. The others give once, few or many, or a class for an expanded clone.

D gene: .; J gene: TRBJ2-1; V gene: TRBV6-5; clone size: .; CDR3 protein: CAGGSTGGLYNEQFF; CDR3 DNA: TGTGCCGGCGGGTCGACGGGGGGCCTCTACAATGAGCAGTTCTTC
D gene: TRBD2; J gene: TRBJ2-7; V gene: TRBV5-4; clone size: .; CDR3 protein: CASSIAGGTSYEQYF; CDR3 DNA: TGTGCCAGCAGCATTGCGGGGGGGACCTCCTACGAGCAGTACTTC
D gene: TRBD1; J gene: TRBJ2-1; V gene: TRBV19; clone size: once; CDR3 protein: CASRRDRGPPIYNEQFF; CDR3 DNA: TGTGCCAGTAGGCGGGACAGGGGGCCCCCGATCTACAATGAGCAGTTCTTC
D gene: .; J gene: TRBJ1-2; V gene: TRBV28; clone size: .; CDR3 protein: CASAGKSYGYTF; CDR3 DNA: TGTGCCAGCGCAGGGAAGTCCTATGGCTACACCTTC
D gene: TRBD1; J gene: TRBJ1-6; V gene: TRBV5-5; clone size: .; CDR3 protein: CASSWTGEEHSPLHF; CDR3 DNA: TGTGCCAGCAGCTGGACAGGGGAAGAACATTCACCCCTCCACTTT
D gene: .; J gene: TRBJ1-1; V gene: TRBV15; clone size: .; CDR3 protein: CATSRDLGGGGEAFF; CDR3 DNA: TGTGCCACCAGCAGAGATCTAGGCGGGGGAGGTGAAGCTTTCTTT
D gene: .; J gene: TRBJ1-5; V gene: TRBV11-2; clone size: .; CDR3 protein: CASSDLKTQASNQPQHF; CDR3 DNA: TGTGCCAGCAGCGATCTTAAAACCCAGGCGAGCAATCAGCCCCAGCATTTT
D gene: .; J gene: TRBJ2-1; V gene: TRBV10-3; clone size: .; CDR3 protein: CAISESGGRNEQFF; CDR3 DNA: TGTGCCATCAGTGAGTCGGGGGGACGCAATGAGCAGTTCTTC
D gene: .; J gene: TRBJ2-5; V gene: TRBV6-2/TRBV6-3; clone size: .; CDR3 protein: CASSLRYQETQYF; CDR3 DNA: TGTGCCAGCAGTTTACGGTACCAAGAGACCCAGTACTTC
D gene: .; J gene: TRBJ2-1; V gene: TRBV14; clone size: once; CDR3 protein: CASSQEWGLNEQFF; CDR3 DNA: TGTGCCAGCAGCCAAGAATGGGGGCTCAATGAGCAGTTCTTC
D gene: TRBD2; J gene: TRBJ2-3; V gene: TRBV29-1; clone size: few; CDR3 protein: CSVGTSGSDTQYF; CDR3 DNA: TGCAGCGTTGGGACTAGCGGGTCAGATACGCAGTATTTT
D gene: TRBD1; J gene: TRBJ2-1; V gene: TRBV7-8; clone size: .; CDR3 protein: CASSPSRGPFNEQFF; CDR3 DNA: TGTGCCAGCAGCCCCTCCAGGGGGCCCTTCAATGAGCAGTTCTTC
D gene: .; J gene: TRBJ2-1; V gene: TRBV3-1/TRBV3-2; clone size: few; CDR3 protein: CASVPGGGDYNEQFF; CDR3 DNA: TGTGCCAGCGTTCCCGGGGGTGGGGACTACAATGAGCAGTTCTTC
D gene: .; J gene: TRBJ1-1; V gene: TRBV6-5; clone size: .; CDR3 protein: CASSRNSGTRVEAFF; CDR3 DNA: TGTGCCAGCAGTCGCAACTCCGGGACACGTGTAGAGGCTTTCTTT
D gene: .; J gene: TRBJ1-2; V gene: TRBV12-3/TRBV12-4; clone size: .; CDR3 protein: CASGTGYGYTF; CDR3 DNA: TGTGCCAGCGGTACAGGTTATGGCTACACCTTC
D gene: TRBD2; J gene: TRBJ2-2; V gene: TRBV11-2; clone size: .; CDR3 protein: CASSLVAGGAGELFF; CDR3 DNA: TGTGCCAGCAGCTTAGTTGCGGGGGGGGCCGGGGAGCTGTTTTTT
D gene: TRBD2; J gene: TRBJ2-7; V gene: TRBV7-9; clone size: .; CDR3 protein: CASSTSGGSYEQYF; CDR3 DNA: TGTGCCAGCAGCACTAGCGGGGGCTCCTACGAGCAGTACTTC
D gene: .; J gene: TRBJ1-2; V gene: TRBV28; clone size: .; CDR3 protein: CASSLLERGGYGYTF; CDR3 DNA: TGTGCCAGCAGTTTATTGGAGAGAGGAGGCTATGGCTACACCTTC
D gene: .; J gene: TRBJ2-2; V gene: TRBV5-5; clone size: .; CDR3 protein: CASSVDRPTGELFF; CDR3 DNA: TGTGCCAGCAGCGTGGACAGACCCACCGGGGAGCTGTTTTTT
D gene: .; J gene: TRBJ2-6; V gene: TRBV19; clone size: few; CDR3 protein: CASSTGLWGSGANVLTF; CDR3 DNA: TGTGCCAGTAGCACCGGACTATGGGGCTCTGGGGCCAACGTCCTGACTTTC
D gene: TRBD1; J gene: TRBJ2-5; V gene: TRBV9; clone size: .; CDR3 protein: CASSTRTGYQETQYF; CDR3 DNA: TGTGCCAGCAGCACCCGGACAGGATACCAAGAGACCCAGTACTTC
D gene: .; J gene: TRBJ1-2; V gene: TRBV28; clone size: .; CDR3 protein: CASSSYGYTF; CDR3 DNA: TGTGCCAGCAGTTCGTATGGCTACACCTTC
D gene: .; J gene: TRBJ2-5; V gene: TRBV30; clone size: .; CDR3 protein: CAWSSAGRRETQYF; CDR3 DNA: TGTGCCTGGAGTTCTGCGGGGAGAAGGGAGACCCAGTACTTC
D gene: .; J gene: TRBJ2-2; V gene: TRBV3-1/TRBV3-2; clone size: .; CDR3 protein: CASSHAGELFF; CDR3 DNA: TGTGCCAGCAGCCACGCCGGGGAGCTGTTTTTT
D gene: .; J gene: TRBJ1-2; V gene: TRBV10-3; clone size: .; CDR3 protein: CAIQEPPYYGYTF; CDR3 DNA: TGTGCCATCCAGGAACCCCCATACTATGGCTACACCTTC
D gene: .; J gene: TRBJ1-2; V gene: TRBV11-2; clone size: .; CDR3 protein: CASSLDHKNYGYTF; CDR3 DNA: TGTGCCAGCAGCTTAGATCACAAAAACTATGGCTACACCTTC
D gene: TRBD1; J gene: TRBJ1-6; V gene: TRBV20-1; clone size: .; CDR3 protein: CSASWTGGNSPLHF; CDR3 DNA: TGCAGTGCTAGTTGGACAGGGGGTAATTCACCCCTCCACTTT
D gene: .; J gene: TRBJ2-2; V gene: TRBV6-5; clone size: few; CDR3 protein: CASSWGRTNTGELFF; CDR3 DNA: TGTGCCAGCAGTTGGGGCAGGACGAACACCGGGGAGCTGTTTTTT
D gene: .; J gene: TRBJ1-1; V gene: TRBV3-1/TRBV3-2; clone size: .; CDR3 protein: CASSQTTEAFF; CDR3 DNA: TGTGCCAGCAGCCAGACAACTGAAGCTTTCTTT
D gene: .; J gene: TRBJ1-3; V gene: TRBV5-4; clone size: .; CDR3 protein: CASSLGAGSGNTIYF; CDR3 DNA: TGTGCCAGCAGCTTGGGAGCAGGTTCTGGAAACACCATATATTTT
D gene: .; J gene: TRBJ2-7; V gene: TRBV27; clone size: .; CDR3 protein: CASSLRSGSWEQYF; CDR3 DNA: TGTGCCAGCAGTTTAAGGTCAGGCTCATGGGAGCAGTACTTC
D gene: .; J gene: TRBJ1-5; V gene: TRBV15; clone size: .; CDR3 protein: CATSQPQGPQHF; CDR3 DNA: TGTGCCACCAGCCAACCACAGGGACCCCAGCATTTT
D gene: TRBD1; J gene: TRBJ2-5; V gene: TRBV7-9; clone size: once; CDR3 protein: CASSLAPTGEETQYF; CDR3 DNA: TGTGCCAGCAGCTTAGCGCCGACAGGGGAAGAGACCCAGTACTTC
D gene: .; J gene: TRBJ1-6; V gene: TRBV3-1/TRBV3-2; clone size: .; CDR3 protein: CASSWRDSPLHF; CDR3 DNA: TGTGCCAGCTCCTGGAGGGATTCACCCCTCCACTTT
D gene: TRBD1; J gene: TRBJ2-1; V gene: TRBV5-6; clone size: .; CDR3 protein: CASSRLSGGAYNEQFF; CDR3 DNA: TGTGCCAGCAGCCGCCTGTCAGGGGGCGCCTACAATGAGCAGTTCTTC
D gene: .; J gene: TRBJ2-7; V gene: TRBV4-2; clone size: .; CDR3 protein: CASSQARQYSYEQYF; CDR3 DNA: TGTGCCAGCAGCCAAGCGCGACAGTACTCCTACGAGCAGTACTTC
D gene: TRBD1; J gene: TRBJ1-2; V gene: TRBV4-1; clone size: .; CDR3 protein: CASRRNRDRGYGYTF; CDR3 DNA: TGCGCCAGCAGAAGAAACCGGGACAGGGGGTATGGCTACACCTTC
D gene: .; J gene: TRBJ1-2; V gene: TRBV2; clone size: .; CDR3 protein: CASSIDTNYGYTF; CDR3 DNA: TGTGCCAGCAGTATAGACACGAACTATGGCTACACCTTC
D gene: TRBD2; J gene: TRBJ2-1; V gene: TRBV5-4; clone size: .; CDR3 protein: CASMVWRLASANEQFF; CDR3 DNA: TGTGCCAGCATGGTTTGGAGACTAGCGTCTGCCAATGAGCAGTTCTTC
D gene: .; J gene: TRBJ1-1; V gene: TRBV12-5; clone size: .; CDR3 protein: CASGFRIRQDLNTEAFF; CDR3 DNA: TGTGCTAGTGGTTTCCGAATAAGACAGGATTTGAACACTGAAGCTTTCTTT